What follows are 24 T cell receptor beta chains derived from one specimen sequenced in a study of T-cell memory formation after mild COVID-19. TCRdb re-derived calls from the 5' RACE reads in MiXCR, one entry per CDR3 protein. The sample yields roughly 370,000 distinct CDR3 sequences, approximately 16% seen once. Sequences were obtained from PBMCs or a T cell subset sorted from them (not recorded which). These receptors all stem from a man aged 18 to 35 who had mild COVID-19 (a few samples of this study predate the infection). Cell type and time point are not known.

The chain is built from TRBV4-3 and TRBJ1-4; D remains ambiguous. V gave up 8 bases and J gave up 7 bases, with 17 bases separating them. The CDR3 consists of 14 residues. CDR1 is LGHNA and CDR2 is YSLEER in the germline V gene. The CDR3 here is CASQPIPGGEKLFF. The DNA of the CDR3 is TGCGCCAGCCAGCCAATCCCCGGAGGTGAAAAACTGTTTTTT.

The rearrangement joins TRBV5-4 to TRBJ2-3, with 11 bases identical to TRBD2. Trimming cost V 4 bases and J 7 bases; bases outside gene matches: 11. CDR3 length equals 16 residues. Germline V gives CDR1 SGHNT, CDR2 YYREEE (reference sequence). As DNA, the CDR3 is TGTGCCAGCAGCCTAATCCTAGCGGGGGGATCCTATACGCAGTATTTT. It specifies CASSLILAGGSYTQYF.

The rearrangement uses TRBV6-6 and TRBJ1-4; 10 positions agree with TRBD1. This CDR3 contains 13 residues. V lost 5 bases, J lost 8 bases, and 2 bases stayed unmatched. CDR1 and CDR2 (germline): MNHNY, SVGAGI (reference sequence). In DNA form, the CDR3 reads TGTGCCAGCAGTACGGGACAGGGGGAAAAACTGTTTTTT. Its protein is CASSTGQGEKLFF.

The chain links TRBV10-3 to TRBJ2-1; 7 bases map to TRBD1. This CDR3 is 15 amino acids long. J lost 9 bases, V lost 2 bases, and 10 bases had no gene match. The germline V gene encodes CDR1 ENHRY and CDR2 SYGVKD. The CDR3 coding sequence is TGTGCCATCAGTGAGACATATGAGGGGGCGGCTGAGCAGTTCTTC. Translating gives CAISETYEGAAEQFF.

Only a few counts were recorded for this clonotype. The rearrangement links TRBV18 to TRBJ2-5, with no clear D. Germline CDR1 and CDR2: KGHSH and LQKENI. The CDR3 loop spans 14 amino acids. V lost 2 bases, J lost 2 bases, and 9 bases lay in between. The CDR3 spells CASSPGQQQETQYF. The CDR3 DNA reads as TGTGCCAGCTCACCAGGGCAGCAACAAGAGACCCAGTACTTC.

This clonotype has more than one count but fewer than ten. J is TRBJ2-3 and V is TRBV12-3 or TRBV12-4; tentative D call: TRBD2 (7 bases). The CDR3 extends over 19 amino acids. V lost 6 bases and J 4 bases, leaving 29 bases between the germline ends. The CDR3 protein is CASSSRRGLKVVVADTQYF. CDR3 nucleotide sequence: TGTGCCAGCAGCTCACGGCGGGGGCTAAAGGTGGTAGTGGCAGATACGCAGTATTTT.

This clonotype has only a few counts. The chain links TRBV5-8 to TRBJ1-1; D call uncertain. The CDR3 runs 14 residues. With 2 bases removed from V and 0 bases from J, the gap between germline ends came to 8 bases. Germline V gene lookup returns CDR1 SGHTS and CDR2 YDEGEE. DNA for the CDR3: TGTGCCAGCAGCTTTCCGACAATGAACACTGAAGCTTTCTTT. This sequence encodes CASSFPTMNTEAFF.

The J gene is TRBJ1-1, the V gene TRBV7-2; no clear D gene. The CDR3 length is 14 residues. Per the germline V gene, CDR1 is SGHTA and CDR2 is FQGNSA. The V end was cut by 6 bases, the J end by 1 base, with 12 bases between. The CDR3 sequence is CASRGGLTNTEAFF. Written as DNA, the CDR3 is TGTGCCAGCAGAGGAGGCCTGACGAACACTGAAGCTTTCTTT.

This clonotype came up a few times. V gene TRBV4-2 combines with J gene TRBJ2-3, with D tentatively TRBD2 (6 bases). This CDR3 spans 15 amino acids. V was shortened by 2 bases and J by 7 bases, with 16 bases between the two germline ends. Germline lookup yields CDR1 LGHNA and CDR2 YNFKEQ. The CDR3 sequence is CASSQSGGPQYTQYF. Here the CDR3 DNA reads TGTGCCAGCAGCCAATCCGGGGGACCGCAATATACGCAGTATTTT.

This clonotype was counted a few times. This chain joins TRBV4-1 and TRBJ2-7; 8 nucleotides line up with TRBD1. V lost 1 base to trimming and J lost 0 bases; unmatched junction nucleotides: 8. Germline CDR1 is MGHRA and CDR2 is YSYEKL. This CDR3 is built from 17 residues. CDR3 sequence reads: CASSQVGTGLSSYEQYF. DNA for the CDR3: TGCGCCAGCAGCCAAGTGGGGACAGGCCTTAGCTCCTACGAGCAGTACTTC.

This clonotype has a handful of counts. V is TRBV10-1 and J is TRBJ2-2, with a weak D call TRBD1 (6 bases). The CDR3 is made up of 15 amino acids. The V end was cut by 2 bases, the J end by 4 bases, with 11 bases between. Germline-derived CDR1 and CDR2 are WNHNN and SYGVQD (reference sequence). The CDR3 loop is CASSENAGVTGELFF. DNA for the CDR3: TGCGCCAGCAGTGAGAATGCAGGGGTCACCGGGGAGCTGTTTTTT.

A few counts support this clonotype. This sequence joins TRBV7-9 and TRBJ2-6; weak D call: TRBD1 (6 bases). The CDR3 is 19 residues long. Germline CDR1 and CDR2: SEHNR and FQNEAQ (reference sequence). The ends were cut back, 3 bases at V and 0 bases at J, with 18 bases in the middle. The CDR3 DNA is TGTGCCAGCAGCTTTGCAGGAGGACAGAGCAGCTCTGGGGCCAACGTCCTGACTTTC. Protein: CASSFAGGQSSSGANVLTF.

The genes are TRBV4-3 and TRBJ2-6; D gene unclear. Trimming left V 0 bases short and J 0 bases short, with 12 bases between. There are 18 residues in the CDR3. Germline V gene lookup returns CDR1 LGHNA and CDR2 YSLEER. CDR3 region: CASSQDGPLISGANVLTF. DNA of the CDR3: TGCGCCAGCAGCCAAGATGGGCCGTTGATCTCTGGGGCCAACGTCCTGACTTTC.

This clonotype appeared a few times. The chain is built from TRBV20-1 and TRBJ2-5; D is ambiguous. V lost 6 bases, J lost 4 bases, and 15 bases lay in between. The CDR3 is made up of 13 amino acids. Germline V CDR1 and CDR2: DFQATT, SNEGSKA (reference sequence). The CDR3 region is CSAPEPWTETQYF. The DNA for the CDR3 is TGCAGTGCCCCCGAGCCTTGGACAGAGACCCAGTACTTC.

Regarding this clonotype: The junction shows a germline mismatch at one end, possibly a read error. This rearrangement joins TRBV7-6 to TRBJ2-1, with TRBD2 identical over 7 bases. CDR1 and CDR2 (germline): SGHVS, FNYEAQ. The CDR3 covers 16 residues. The CDR3 DNA sequence: TGTGCCAACAGCTTACGATGGGGACTACGATGGCATGAGCAGTTCTTC. Its translation: CANSLRWGLRWHEQFF.

The chain couples TRBV6-2 or TRBV6-3 to TRBJ2-7; D not certain. CDR1 and CDR2 from the germline V gene are MNHEY and SVGEGT. The CDR3 is made up of 14 amino acids. V shed 6 bases and J shed 5 bases, with 17 bases lying between them. In DNA, the CDR3 is TGTGCCAGCAGCCAGACCCGACTTAGGAACGAGCAGTACTTC. It codes for CASSQTRLRNEQYF.

V usage is TRBV20-1 and J usage is TRBJ1-2, with D maybe TRBD1 (5 bases). CDR3 length: 12 amino acids. V lost 5 bases and J lost 3, with 10 bases in between. The germline CDR1 and CDR2 sequences are DFQATT and SNEGSKA (reference sequence). The DNA of the CDR3 is TGCAGTGCTGGGGGTGGAGACTATGGCTACACCTTC. Its protein product is CSAGGGDYGYTF.

This chain joins TRBV5-7 and TRBJ2-1, with 10 bases aligning to TRBD2. TRBV5-7 is noted as an ORF with a role that remains uncertain. The V segment lost 3 bases and the J segment 2 bases; nucleotides outside the gene matches: 8. The CDR3 is 17 amino acids. CDR3 bases: TGTGCCAGCAGCTGTCAACTAGCGGGGCATACCTACAATGAGCAGTTCTTC. Its protein product is CASSCQLAGHTYNEQFF.

This clonotype was counted many times. The V gene is TRBV5-1, the J gene TRBJ2-3; D gene ambiguous. Germline V gene data show CDR1 as SGHRS and CDR2 as YFSETQ. The CDR3 is 17 residues long. The V end lost 2 bases, the J end lost 0 bases, and 16 bases lay between the germline ends. The CDR3 nucleotides are TGCGCCAGCAGCTTCTCCCCGCATACCTCTAGCACAGATACGCAGTATTTT. Its translation is CASSFSPHTSSTDTQYF. The full variable domain, in which reference TRBV5-1 and TRBJ2-3 provide the parts outside the CDR3, is KAGVTQTPRYLIKTRGQQVTLSCSPISGHRSVSWYQQTPGQGLQFLFEYFSETQRNKGNFPGRFSGRQFSNSRSEMNVSTLELGDSALYLCASSFSPHTSSTDTQYFGPGTRLTVL.

The chain recombines TRBV24-1 with TRBJ2-1; 9 nucleotides agree with TRBD2. After removal of 2 bases from V and 4 bases from J, the junction contained 5 bases not matched to a gene. The CDR3 extends over 16 amino acids. CDR1 is KGHDR and CDR2 is SFDVKD in the germline V gene. Here the CDR3 reads CATSDSRGGGYNEQFF. The DNA for the CDR3 is TGTGCCACCAGTGATTCCCGCGGGGGGGGGTACAATGAGCAGTTCTTC.

The chain recombines TRBV6-5 with TRBJ2-7; possibly TRBD1 for D (6 bases). The CDR3 is 14 amino acids. Germline V lookup: CDR1 MNHEY, CDR2 SVGAGI. The V end was cut by 5 bases, the J end by 2 bases, with 13 bases between. CDR3 sequence reads: CASSPLTGPYEQYV. As DNA, the CDR3 is TGTGCCAGCAGTCCGTTGACAGGTCCCTACGAGCAGTACGTC.

This clonotype has just a few counts. The chain recombines TRBV12-3 or TRBV12-4 with TRBJ2-2; D may be TRBD1 (5 bases). CDR3 length: 13 amino acids. V lost 6 bases, J lost 4 bases, and 9 bases lay in between. The CDR3 nucleotides are TGTGCCAGCAGAGGGGCCGGCACCGGGGAGCTGTTTTTT. Its protein is CASRGAGTGELFF.

Only a few counts were recorded for this clonotype. The gene calls are TRBV11-2 and TRBJ1-2; no clear D. The V and J ends lost 4 bases and 1 base respectively, with 10 bases between them. The CDR3 totals 14 residues. Germline lookup yields CDR1 SGHAT and CDR2 FQNNGV. CDR3 sequence: CASSSSPDNYGYTF. CDR3 coding DNA: TGTGCCAGCAGCTCAAGCCCGGATAACTATGGCTACACCTTC.

This clonotype was detected a few times. This rearrangement joins TRBV2 to TRBJ2-4; the D gene is possibly TRBD1 (5 bases). Per the germline V gene, CDR1 is SNHLY and CDR2 is FYNNEI. The ends were cut back, 1 base at V and 5 bases at J, with 15 bases in the middle. The CDR3 runs 16 residues. CDR3 nucleotide sequence: TGTGCCAGCAGTGAAGGAATGGGGCTGACACAAAACATTCAGTACTTC. Translated, it gives CASSEGMGLTQNIQYF.